The next 10 T cell receptor beta chains were all read from a single sample in a study of blood T cell repertoires in COVID-19. Method: immunoSEQ multiplex PCR; TCRdb's copy keeps in-frame clones and lacks some. This sample has about 90,000 clones; approximately 90% occur once, and the top ten carry 4% to 6%. The material sequenced was peripheral blood. All receptors come from a man aged 50-59 years with acute or convalescent COVID-19.

This clone has more than one count but fewer than ten. The chain combines TRBV5-5 with TRBJ1-2; 7 bases map to TRBD1. V shed 2 bases and J 7 bases; nucleotides not matched to a gene: 11. Germline assignment: CDR1 SGHKS and CDR2 YYEKEE (reference sequence). The CDR3 totals 15 residues. The CDR3 nucleotides are TGTGCCAGCAGCTTCGAAGACAGGGTGCGAGGTGGCTACACCTTC. Residues: CASSFEDRVRGGYTF.

Notes on this clone: The junction departs from germline at one end; a sequencing error may be responsible. The chain uses TRBV6-5 and TRBJ2-7; 10 nucleotides align to TRBD1. This CDR3 has 13 amino acids. From germline, CDR1 is MNHEY and CDR2 SVGAGI. The CDR3 reads CAAGGQGTYEQYF. The CDR3 DNA sequence: TGTGCCGCTGGGGGACAGGGGACCTATGAGCAGTACTTC.

J is TRBJ2-4 and V is TRBV6-2 or TRBV6-3, with TRBD2 identical over 13 bases. V shed 2 bases and J 0 bases; nucleotides not matched to a gene: 13. Germline V lookup: CDR1 MNHEY, CDR2 SVGEGT. The CDR3 length is 21 residues. The CDR3 DNA reads TGTGCCAGCAGTTACACGCTACCGGGACTAGCGGGGCAGATAGCCAAAAACATTCAGTACTTC. It specifies CASSYTLPGLAGQIAKNIQYF.

Concerning this clone: Within the sample, other DNA sequences also encode this same CDR3. This chain links TRBV18 with TRBJ2-3; possible D gene TRBD1, 6 bases. The ends were cut back, 3 bases at V and 4 bases at J, with 8 bases in the middle. The CDR3 covers 13 residues. Germline V gene data show CDR1 as KGHSH and CDR2 as LQKENI. CDR3 DNA sequence: TGTGCCAGCTCACCCAGGGGTTCAGATACGCAGTATTTT. This gives the protein CASSPRGSDTQYF.

V and J are TRBV6-6 and TRBJ2-1; 9 bases map to TRBD2. The trim removed 0 bases at V and 5 bases at J, leaving 2 bases unmatched. The germline V gene has CDR1 MNHNY and CDR2 SVGAGI (reference sequence). This CDR3 is built from 15 residues. The CDR3 DNA reads as TGTGCCAGCAGTTACTCCGCGGGAGGGAACAATGAGCAGTTCTTC. Amino acid sequence: CASSYSAGGNNEQFF.

The chain employs TRBV21-1 and TRBJ2-7; TRBD2, the table's D call, was not compared with the DNA. TRBV21-1 is noted as a pseudogene. This CDR3 has 15 amino acids. The CDR3 sequence is CASSKRSGTFFEQYF. The CDR3, as DNA: TGTGCCAGCAGCAAACGTAGCGGGACGTTTTTTGAGCAGTACTTC.

This chain joins TRBV7-8 and TRBJ1-2; TRBD1 agrees at 9 bases. Losses at the gene ends were 5 bases for V and 7 bases for J; bases not matched to a gene: 8. The germline gives CDR1 SGHVS, CDR2 FQNEAQ. The CDR3 runs to 14 residues. Here the CDR3 DNA reads TGTGCCAGCAGCCAAAGCCGGGACAGGGTTGGCTACACCTTC. It specifies CASSQSRDRVGYTF.

This clone was seen only a few times. The chain couples TRBV7-6 to TRBJ2-2; a weak D match, TRBD1 (6 bases). The V gene lost 0 bases and the J gene lost 7 bases, with 12 bases spanning the gap. The germline V gene has CDR1 SGHVS and CDR2 FNYEAQ. The CDR3 sequence is 15 residues long. Written as DNA, the CDR3 is TGTGCCAGCAGCTTAGCCCCGCAGGGGAACGGGGAGCTGTTTTTT. Translation gives CASSLAPQGNGELFF. The variable domain in full, completed from reference TRBV7-6 and TRBJ2-2, reads GAGVSQSPRYKVTKRGQDVALRCDPISGHVSLYWYRQALGQGPEFLTYFNYEAQQDKSGLPNDRFSAERPEGSISTLTIQRTEQRDSAMYRCASSLAPQGNGELFFGEGSRLTVL.

The chain combines TRBV11-2 with TRBJ2-3; D might be TRBD2 (6 bases). The CDR3 sequence is 15 residues long. The V and J ends lost 2 bases and 0 bases respectively, with 9 bases between them. Germline CDR1 and CDR2: SGHAT and FQNNGV. In nucleotides, the CDR3 is TGTGCCAGCAGCTTACACAGCGGGAGCACAGATACGCAGTATTTT. Amino acids: CASSLHSGSTDTQYF. Drawing the rest from reference TRBV11-2 and TRBJ2-3, the complete variable domain is EAGVAQSPRYKIIEKRQSVAFWCNPISGHATLYWYQQILGQGPKLLIQFQNNGVVDDSQLPKDRFSAERLKGVDSTLKIQPAKLEDSAVYLCASSLHSGSTDTQYFGPGTRLTVL.

The CDR3 DNA reads as TGTGCCACCAGCAGAGACGGGATCTACGAGCAGTACTTC. Residues: CATSRDGIYEQYF. The V and J genes are TRBV15 and TRBJ2-7, with D maybe TRBD2 (5 bases). Deletions cut 0 bases from V and 3 bases from J, with 6 bases between. Per germline, CDR1 LNHNV and CDR2 YYDKDF (reference sequence). This CDR3 spans 13 amino acids.